Listed below are T cell receptor beta chains from one sample, sequenced in a study of blood T cell repertoires in COVID-19. Libraries were prepared by immunoSEQ multiplex PCR; TCRdb keeps only in-frame clonotypes and omits some of them. The sample lists fewer than 250,000 clones, approximately 86% seen once, with roughly 2.6% in the top ten. Input material: PBMCs or T cells enriched from blood (not recorded which). The receptors derive from a woman younger than 45 with acute COVID-19. Each CDR3 is given with its conserved first and last residue. Fields, in order: CDR3 length, D gene, clone size, V gene, J gene, CDR3 protein, CDR3 DNA. D genes are given only for firm matches. A row's size may be missing; if present it is once, few, many or a size class.

CDR3 length: 17
D gene: TRBD1
clone size: .
V gene: TRBV11-3
J gene: TRBJ2-7
CDR3 protein: CASSLDPFGTGPVEQYF
CDR3 DNA: TGTGCCAGCAGCTTAGATCCTTTTGGGACAGGTCCCGTGGAGCAGTACTTC

CDR3 length: 16
D gene: .
clone size: .
V gene: TRBV4-1
J gene: TRBJ1-1
CDR3 protein: CASSQGLVKTNTEAFF
CDR3 DNA: TGCGCCAGCAGCCAAGGGCTAGTGAAAACGAACACTGAAGCTTTCTTT

CDR3 length: 16
D gene: .
clone size: .
V gene: TRBV7-2
J gene: TRBJ2-5
CDR3 protein: CASSLVSSPPQETQYF
CDR3 DNA: TGTGCCAGCAGCTTAGTCTCTTCTCCCCCCCAAGAGACCCAGTACTTC

CDR3 length: 15
D gene: .
clone size: .
V gene: TRBV7-2
J gene: TRBJ2-3
CDR3 protein: CASSFGGPSTDTQYF
CDR3 DNA: TGTGCCAGCAGCTTTGGGGGCCCCAGCACAGATACGCAGTATTTT

CDR3 length: 15
D gene: .
clone size: .
V gene: TRBV4-3
J gene: TRBJ2-7
CDR3 protein: CASSQATSAYYEQYF
CDR3 DNA: TGCGCCAGCAGCCAAGCTACTAGTGCTTACTACGAGCAGTACTTC

CDR3 length: 14
D gene: TRBD1
clone size: once
V gene: TRBV7-9
J gene: TRBJ1-1
CDR3 protein: CASSRTGGYTEAFF
CDR3 DNA: TGTGCCAGCAGCCGTACAGGGGGCTATACTGAAGCTTTCTTT

CDR3 length: 17
D gene: .
clone size: .
V gene: TRBV30
J gene: TRBJ2-3
CDR3 protein: CAWSPGMGRVETDTQYF
CDR3 DNA: TGTGCCTGGAGTCCAGGGATGGGCAGGGTGGAGACAGATACGCAGTATTTT

CDR3 length: 11
D gene: .
clone size: .
V gene: TRBV4-1
J gene: TRBJ1-1
CDR3 protein: CASSRRTEAFF
CDR3 DNA: TGCGCCAGCAGCCGCAGGACTGAAGCTTTCTTT

CDR3 length: 14
D gene: .
clone size: .
V gene: TRBV5-8
J gene: TRBJ2-2
CDR3 protein: CASSLGRNTGELFF
CDR3 DNA: TGTGCCAGCAGCTTGGGTAGAAACACCGGGGAGCTGTTTTTT

CDR3 length: 14
D gene: .
clone size: .
V gene: TRBV7-8
J gene: TRBJ2-1
CDR3 protein: CASSASLAHNEQFF
CDR3 DNA: TGTGCCAGCAGCGCCTCTCTAGCTCACAATGAGCAGTTCTTC

CDR3 length: 17
D gene: TRBD2
clone size: .
V gene: TRBV4-3
J gene: TRBJ2-3
CDR3 protein: CASSQDVGLAGEDTQYF
CDR3 DNA: TGCGCCAGCAGCCAAGATGTCGGACTAGCGGGGGAAGATACGCAGTATTTT

CDR3 length: 15
D gene: .
clone size: .
V gene: TRBV5-1
J gene: TRBJ2-5
CDR3 protein: CASSFRGGGEETQYF
CDR3 DNA: TGCGCCAGCAGCTTCCGGGGAGGTGGAGAAGAGACCCAGTACTTC

CDR3 length: 12
D gene: .
clone size: .
V gene: TRBV12-3/TRBV12-4
J gene: TRBJ1-5
CDR3 protein: CASSFGGQPQHF
CDR3 DNA: TGTGCCAGCAGTTTCGGAGGGCAGCCCCAGCATTTT

CDR3 length: 17
D gene: TRBD2
clone size: .
V gene: TRBV29-1
J gene: TRBJ2-2
CDR3 protein: CSAKNSTAGGNTGELFF
CDR3 DNA: TGCAGCGCGAAAAATTCAACAGCGGGGGGTAACACCGGGGAGCTGTTTTTT

CDR3 length: 12
D gene: .
clone size: .
V gene: TRBV12-3/TRBV12-4
J gene: TRBJ1-1
CDR3 protein: CASSLADRGAFF
CDR3 DNA: TGTGCCAGCAGTTTAGCGGACCGGGGAGCTTTCTTT

CDR3 length: 13
D gene: .
clone size: .
V gene: TRBV18
J gene: TRBJ2-1
CDR3 protein: CASSTTGEHEQFF
CDR3 DNA: TGTGCCAGCTCAACCACCGGAGAACATGAGCAGTTCTTC

CDR3 length: 15
D gene: .
clone size: .
V gene: TRBV27
J gene: TRBJ2-7
CDR3 protein: CASSFGSPPDYEQYF
CDR3 DNA: TGTGCCAGCAGTTTCGGGAGCCCCCCTGACTACGAGCAGTACTTC

CDR3 length: 14
D gene: .
clone size: .
V gene: TRBV19
J gene: TRBJ1-2
CDR3 protein: CASSTREANYGYTF
CDR3 DNA: TGTGCCAGTAGTACCCGGGAGGCTAACTATGGCTACACCTTC

CDR3 length: 14
D gene: .
clone size: .
V gene: TRBV7-9
J gene: TRBJ1-1
CDR3 protein: CASSLVGGDTEAFF
CDR3 DNA: TGTGCCAGCAGCTTAGTAGGGGGGGACACTGAAGCTTTCTTT

CDR3 length: 17
D gene: .
clone size: few
V gene: TRBV27
J gene: TRBJ2-7
CDR3 protein: CASSLYPGSVEQGEQYF
CDR3 DNA: TGTGCCAGCAGTTTATACCCGGGCTCTGTCGAGCAGGGGGAGCAGTACTTC

CDR3 length: 15
D gene: .
clone size: .
V gene: TRBV28
J gene: TRBJ1-5
CDR3 protein: CASSLIRVANQPQHF
CDR3 DNA: TGTGCCAGCAGTTTAATCAGGGTGGCCAATCAGCCCCAGCATTTT

CDR3 length: 15
D gene: .
clone size: .
V gene: TRBV6-5
J gene: TRBJ2-2
CDR3 protein: CASSFDSTHTGELFF
CDR3 DNA: TGTGCCAGCAGTTTTGACAGCACCCACACCGGGGAGCTGTTTTTT

CDR3 length: 12
D gene: .
clone size: once
V gene: TRBV10-3
J gene: TRBJ1-1
CDR3 protein: CAISETPRGAFF
CDR3 DNA: TGTGCCATCAGTGAGACACCCCGAGGAGCTTTCTTT

CDR3 length: 17
D gene: .
clone size: .
V gene: TRBV6-2/TRBV6-3
J gene: TRBJ1-4
CDR3 protein: CASSYDRQQVYNEKLFF
CDR3 DNA: TGTGCCAGCAGTTACGACCGACAGCAAGTCTATAATGAAAAACTGTTTTTT

CDR3 length: 15
D gene: .
clone size: .
V gene: TRBV25-1
J gene: TRBJ2-1
CDR3 protein: CASSELARGSNEQFF
CDR3 DNA: TGTGCCAGCAGTGAATTAGCCAGGGGATCCAATGAGCAGTTCTTC

CDR3 length: 14
D gene: .
clone size: .
V gene: TRBV5-5
J gene: TRBJ2-2
CDR3 protein: CASSFDTNTGELFF
CDR3 DNA: TGTGCCAGCAGCTTTGACACAAACACCGGGGAGCTGTTTTTT

CDR3 length: 17
D gene: TRBD1
clone size: .
V gene: TRBV30
J gene: TRBJ1-5
CDR3 protein: CAWNNPAPGTGNQPQHF
CDR3 DNA: TGTGCCTGGAACAACCCCGCCCCCGGGACAGGGAATCAGCCCCAGCATTTT

CDR3 length: 14
D gene: .
clone size: .
V gene: TRBV24-1
J gene: TRBJ2-1
CDR3 protein: CATSAGSSYNEQFF
CDR3 DNA: TGTGCCACCAGTGCGGGGAGCTCCTACAATGAGCAGTTCTTC

CDR3 length: 13
D gene: .
clone size: once
V gene: TRBV19
J gene: TRBJ1-1
CDR3 protein: CASSPRWNTEAFF
CDR3 DNA: TGTGCCAGTAGTCCCCGGTGGAACACTGAAGCTTTCTTT

CDR3 length: 20
D gene: TRBD1
clone size: once
V gene: TRBV5-1
J gene: TRBJ2-3
CDR3 protein: CASSLPMVGTGEAGTDTQYF
CDR3 DNA: TGCGCCAGCAGCTTGCCTATGGTCGGGACAGGCGAGGCCGGCACAGATACGCAGTATTTT

CDR3 length: 16
D gene: TRBD2
clone size: .
V gene: TRBV5-4
J gene: TRBJ2-1
CDR3 protein: CASSLELARSYNEQFF
CDR3 DNA: TGTGCCAGCAGCTTGGAACTAGCGAGGTCATACAATGAGCAGTTCTTC

CDR3 length: 14
D gene: .
clone size: .
V gene: TRBV27
J gene: TRBJ2-7
CDR3 protein: CASSFGQLYYEQYF
CDR3 DNA: TGTGCCAGCAGTTTTGGACAGCTCTACTACGAGCAGTACTTC

CDR3 length: 14
D gene: TRBD1
clone size: .
V gene: TRBV7-9
J gene: TRBJ2-5
CDR3 protein: CASRGDRTQETQYF
CDR3 DNA: TGTGCCAGCAGAGGGGACAGGACCCAAGAGACCCAGTACTTC

CDR3 length: 17
D gene: TRBD1
clone size: once
V gene: TRBV6-4
J gene: TRBJ2-2
CDR3 protein: CASSDTMQRGLTGELFF
CDR3 DNA: TGTGCCAGCAGTGACACGATGCAAAGGGGGCTAACCGGGGAGCTGTTTTTT

CDR3 length: 14
D gene: TRBD1
clone size: .
V gene: TRBV10-2
J gene: TRBJ1-5
CDR3 protein: CASQTGGGNQPQHF
CDR3 DNA: TGCGCCAGCCAGACAGGGGGAGGCAATCAGCCCCAGCATTTT

CDR3 length: 17
D gene: .
clone size: .
V gene: TRBV19
J gene: TRBJ2-1
CDR3 protein: CASSIVSTRSSYNEQFF
CDR3 DNA: TGTGCCAGTAGTATAGTCTCAACGAGGAGCTCCTACAATGAGCAGTTCTTC

CDR3 length: 16
D gene: TRBD2
clone size: .
V gene: TRBV5-8
J gene: TRBJ2-5
CDR3 protein: CASSPGLAGAQETQYF
CDR3 DNA: TGTGCCAGCAGCCCGGGACTAGCGGGGGCCCAAGAGACCCAGTACTTC

CDR3 length: 13
D gene: .
clone size: .
V gene: TRBV7-9
J gene: TRBJ2-1
CDR3 protein: CASSPRRENEQFF
CDR3 DNA: TGTGCCAGCAGCCCGCGACGGGAGAATGAGCAGTTCTTC

CDR3 length: 14
D gene: .
clone size: .
V gene: TRBV4-1
J gene: TRBJ1-4
CDR3 protein: CASSQTESEEKLFF
CDR3 DNA: TGCGCCAGCAGCCAGACGGAGTCGGAAGAAAAACTGTTTTTT

CDR3 length: 14
D gene: TRBD1
clone size: once
V gene: TRBV5-1
J gene: TRBJ2-5
CDR3 protein: CASSYRGPGETQYF
CDR3 DNA: TGCGCCAGCAGCTACAGGGGGCCAGGGGAGACCCAGTACTTC

CDR3 length: 13
D gene: .
clone size: .
V gene: TRBV7-6
J gene: TRBJ1-1
CDR3 protein: CASSLSGNTEAFF
CDR3 DNA: TGTGCCAGCAGCTTATCGGGGAACACTGAAGCTTTCTTT

CDR3 length: 15
D gene: TRBD1
clone size: .
V gene: TRBV5-1
J gene: TRBJ1-2
CDR3 protein: CASSFGGTDRDGYTF
CDR3 DNA: TGCGCCAGCAGCTTTGGGGGGACAGACAGGGATGGCTACACCTTC

CDR3 length: 18
D gene: TRBD1
clone size: .
V gene: TRBV4-2
J gene: TRBJ1-5
CDR3 protein: CASSQVGQGEGSNQPQHF
CDR3 DNA: TGTGCCAGCAGCCAAGTTGGACAGGGCGAGGGTAGCAATCAGCCCCAGCATTTT

CDR3 length: 12
D gene: .
clone size: .
V gene: TRBV2
J gene: TRBJ2-7
CDR3 protein: CASSGPSYEQYF
CDR3 DNA: TGTGCCAGCAGTGGGCCTTCCTACGAGCAGTACTTC

CDR3 length: 15
D gene: .
clone size: .
V gene: TRBV7-2
J gene: TRBJ2-2
CDR3 protein: CASSRPRLFTGELFF
CDR3 DNA: TGTGCCAGCAGCCGTCCTCGACTGTTCACCGGGGAGCTGTTTTTT

CDR3 length: 15
D gene: TRBD1
clone size: .
V gene: TRBV18
J gene: TRBJ1-1
CDR3 protein: CASSGTGSVGTEAFF
CDR3 DNA: TGTGCCAGCTCCGGGACAGGGTCCGTGGGCACTGAAGCTTTCTTT

CDR3 length: 17
D gene: TRBD1
clone size: .
V gene: TRBV5-1
J gene: TRBJ1-2
CDR3 protein: CASGPSATGASIYGYTF
CDR3 DNA: TGCGCCAGCGGCCCTTCCGCTACAGGGGCTTCCATCTATGGCTACACCTTC

CDR3 length: 18
D gene: TRBD1
clone size: .
V gene: TRBV11-2
J gene: TRBJ1-6
CDR3 protein: CASSLDTGTGGDPTPLHF
CDR3 DNA: TGTGCCAGCAGCTTAGATACCGGGACAGGGGGCGATCCAACACCCCTCCACTTT

CDR3 length: 17
D gene: TRBD1
clone size: .
V gene: TRBV6-6
J gene: TRBJ2-2
CDR3 protein: CASSRALGQGNTGELFF
CDR3 DNA: TGTGCCAGCAGTCGCGCTTTGGGACAGGGGAACACCGGGGAGCTGTTTTTT

CDR3 length: 18
D gene: TRBD1
clone size: .
V gene: TRBV5-1
J gene: TRBJ2-2
CDR3 protein: CASSLLDLTGGDTGELFF
CDR3 DNA: TGCGCCAGCAGCTTGCTAGACCTGACAGGGGGCGACACCGGGGAGCTGTTTTTT

CDR3 length: 15
D gene: .
clone size: once
V gene: TRBV7-2
J gene: TRBJ1-1
CDR3 protein: CASRQRQAQNTEAFF
CDR3 DNA: TGTGCCAGCAGACAAAGACAGGCCCAGAACACTGAAGCTTTCTTT

CDR3 length: 15
D gene: .
clone size: .
V gene: TRBV3-1/TRBV3-2
J gene: TRBJ1-5
CDR3 protein: CASSQDMGEDQPQHF
CDR3 DNA: TGTGCCAGCAGCCAAGACATGGGGGAGGATCAGCCCCAGCATTTT

CDR3 length: 14
D gene: TRBD1
clone size: once
V gene: TRBV19
J gene: TRBJ2-7
CDR3 protein: CASSRDRGLSEQYF
CDR3 DNA: TGTGCCAGTAGCCGGGACAGGGGATTATCGGAGCAGTACTTC

CDR3 length: 16
D gene: TRBD2
clone size: .
V gene: TRBV4-1
J gene: TRBJ2-2
CDR3 protein: CASSLSGGYGSGELFF
CDR3 DNA: TGCGCCAGCAGCCTTAGCGGGGGGTACGGTAGCGGGGAGCTGTTTTTT

CDR3 length: 15
D gene: TRBD1
clone size: .
V gene: TRBV7-2
J gene: TRBJ2-7
CDR3 protein: CASSLRGTVDYEQYF
CDR3 DNA: TGTGCCAGCAGCTTACGAGGGACAGTGGACTACGAGCAGTACTTC

CDR3 length: 14
D gene: .
clone size: .
V gene: TRBV19
J gene: TRBJ1-6
CDR3 protein: CASSIQGITSPLHF
CDR3 DNA: TGTGCCAGTAGTATCCAGGGAATCACTTCACCCCTCCACTTT

CDR3 length: 14
D gene: .
clone size: .
V gene: TRBV29-1
J gene: TRBJ1-1
CDR3 protein: CSVEAGGRDTEAFF
CDR3 DNA: TGCAGCGTTGAGGCCGGGGGAAGGGACACTGAAGCTTTCTTT

CDR3 length: 13
D gene: .
clone size: once
V gene: TRBV12-3/TRBV12-4
J gene: TRBJ1-1
CDR3 protein: CASSPQANTEAFF
CDR3 DNA: TGTGCCAGCAGTCCTCAAGCAAACACTGAAGCTTTCTTT